This T cell receptor beta chain originates from a study of beta chain features in type 1 diabetes. Study overall: The study found patients and healthy donors alike in age, gender and cell yields. Overall study results and limits: VDJ junctions from type 1 diabetes patients carried fewer insertions and larger deletions.

CDR3 length equals 11 residues. Deletions cut 6 bases from V and 5 bases from J, with 11 bases between. Germline CDR1 and CDR2: DFQATT and SNEGSKA (reference sequence). Sequenced material consisted of expressed TCRB transcripts (all of the isolated RNA was reverse transcribed). Generated by immunoSEQ multiplex PCR, the TCRdb table keeps only in-frame clones and is missing some. The table records a few hundred thousand clones, around a quarter of them present only once. CD45RO/CCR7/CD25/CD127/CD95/CD27 separated CD4+ naive, central memory, regulatory and stem cell-like memory cells by sorting. Purity above 95% was achieved in all sorted populations. Concerning this clone itself: The antigen remains unidentified.

The specimen sequenced was central memory CD4+ T cells from blood. The V call is TRBV20-1, the J call TRBJ2-7; D not certain. The receptor was isolated from a man aged 30 to 39 in good health. This CDR3 is CSAIHWDEQYF. The CDR3 DNA follows: TGCAGTGCCATCCATTGGGACGAGCAGTACTTC.